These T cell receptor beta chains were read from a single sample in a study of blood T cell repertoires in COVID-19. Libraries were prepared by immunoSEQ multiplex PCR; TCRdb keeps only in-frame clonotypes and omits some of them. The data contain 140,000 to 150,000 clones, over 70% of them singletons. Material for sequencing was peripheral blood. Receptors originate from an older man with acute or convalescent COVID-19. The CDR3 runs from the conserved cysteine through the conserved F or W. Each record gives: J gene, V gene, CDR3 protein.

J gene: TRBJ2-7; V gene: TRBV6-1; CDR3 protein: CASSETSGRSSYEQYF
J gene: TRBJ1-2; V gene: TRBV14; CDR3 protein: CASSQVAGWAYGYTF
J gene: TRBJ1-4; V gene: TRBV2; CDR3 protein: CASSFIGTENEKLFF
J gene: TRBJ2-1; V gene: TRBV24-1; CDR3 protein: CATSDFSAEGQGPYNEQFF
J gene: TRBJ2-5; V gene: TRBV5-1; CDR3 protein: CASRLGVGSLGWGQETQYF
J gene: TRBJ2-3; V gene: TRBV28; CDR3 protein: CASSERGVTSTDTQYF
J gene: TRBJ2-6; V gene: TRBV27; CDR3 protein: CASSLVIAGANVLTF
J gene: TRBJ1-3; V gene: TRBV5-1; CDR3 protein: CASTQSEVSGNTIYF
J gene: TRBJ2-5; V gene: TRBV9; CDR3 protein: CASSPGVGLGTQYF
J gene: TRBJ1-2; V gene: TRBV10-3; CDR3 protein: CAISDRGLYGYTF
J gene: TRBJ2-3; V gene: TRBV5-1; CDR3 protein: CASSVSKSTDTQYF
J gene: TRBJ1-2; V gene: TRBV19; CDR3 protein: CASSTRDSNYGYTF
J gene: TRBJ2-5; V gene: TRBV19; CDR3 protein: CASSIGSTSGRKTQYF
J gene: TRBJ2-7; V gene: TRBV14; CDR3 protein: CASSQVLPGGMHEQYF
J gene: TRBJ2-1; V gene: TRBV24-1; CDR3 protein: CATSDWGKAGQVYNEQFF
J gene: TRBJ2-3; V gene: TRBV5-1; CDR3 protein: CAGRLGQGTDTQYF
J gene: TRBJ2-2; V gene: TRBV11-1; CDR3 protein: CASSLGAGELFF
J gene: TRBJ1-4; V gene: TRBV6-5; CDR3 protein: CASGRQATNEKLFF
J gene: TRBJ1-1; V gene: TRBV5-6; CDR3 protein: CASSFPYKADTEAFF
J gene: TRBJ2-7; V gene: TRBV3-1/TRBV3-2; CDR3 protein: CASSPGLAATYEQYF
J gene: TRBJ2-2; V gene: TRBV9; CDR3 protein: CASSGVTGELFF
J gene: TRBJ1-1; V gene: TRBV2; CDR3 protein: CASSTQGMGNTEAFF
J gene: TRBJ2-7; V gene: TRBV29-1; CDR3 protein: CSVEKLRTSGRAEQYF
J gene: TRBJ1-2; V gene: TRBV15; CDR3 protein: CATSSALGLDGYTF
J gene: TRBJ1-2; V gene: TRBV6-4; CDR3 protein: CASSARTGYGYTF
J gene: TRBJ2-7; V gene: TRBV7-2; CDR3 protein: CASSPQRDYYEQYF
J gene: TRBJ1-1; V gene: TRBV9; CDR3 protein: CASSVATIPGTEAFF
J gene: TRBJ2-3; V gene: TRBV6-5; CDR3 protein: CASSYGTGADTQYF
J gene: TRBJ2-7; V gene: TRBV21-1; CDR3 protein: CASSNCPPRTTTGEQYF
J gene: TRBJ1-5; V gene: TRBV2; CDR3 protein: CASSEALGVTANQPQHF
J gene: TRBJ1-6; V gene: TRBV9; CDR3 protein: CASSGSLGNSPLHF
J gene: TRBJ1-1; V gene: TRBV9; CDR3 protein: CASSRRQGMGTEAFF
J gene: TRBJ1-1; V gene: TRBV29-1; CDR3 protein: CSVAGGRTEAFF
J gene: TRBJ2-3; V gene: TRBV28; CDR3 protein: CASRVRGHQADTQYF
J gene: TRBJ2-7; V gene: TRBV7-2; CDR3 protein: CASSYLAGGEQYF
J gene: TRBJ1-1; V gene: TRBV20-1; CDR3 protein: CSASRTGATGAFF
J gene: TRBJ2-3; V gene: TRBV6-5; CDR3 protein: CASNRGPLTDTQYF
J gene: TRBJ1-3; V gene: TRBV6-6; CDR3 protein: CASRQVSGSGNTIYF
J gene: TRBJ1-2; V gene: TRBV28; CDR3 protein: CASSGDWYGYTF
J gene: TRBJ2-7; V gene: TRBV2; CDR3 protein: CASSGVADYEQYF
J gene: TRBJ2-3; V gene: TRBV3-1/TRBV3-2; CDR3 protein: CASSQGVKRGTDTQYF
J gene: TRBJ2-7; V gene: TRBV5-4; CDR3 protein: CASSRNRQSYEQYF
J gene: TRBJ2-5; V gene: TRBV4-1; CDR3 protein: CASSQEGYAGYVETQYF
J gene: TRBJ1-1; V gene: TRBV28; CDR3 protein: CATIPLPHTEAFF
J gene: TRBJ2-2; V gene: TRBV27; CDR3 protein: CASSGTGTNTGELFF
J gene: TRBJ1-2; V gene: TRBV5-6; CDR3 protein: CASSPQTQGRVYGYTF
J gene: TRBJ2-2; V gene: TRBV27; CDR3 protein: CASSLQGQVTGELFF
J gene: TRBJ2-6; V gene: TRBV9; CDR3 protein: CASSAGGVSGANVLTF
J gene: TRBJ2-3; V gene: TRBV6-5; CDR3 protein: CASNPYGETDTQYF
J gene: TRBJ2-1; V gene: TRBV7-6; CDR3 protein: CASSSGLAGPIEQFF
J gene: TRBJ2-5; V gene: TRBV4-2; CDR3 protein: CASSHQQGAGGYQETQYF
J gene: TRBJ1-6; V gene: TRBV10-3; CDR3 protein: CAISVGTDYNSPLHF
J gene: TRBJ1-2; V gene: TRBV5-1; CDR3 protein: CASSLNMHTF
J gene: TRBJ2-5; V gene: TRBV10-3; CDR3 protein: CAISDGAGGPETQYF
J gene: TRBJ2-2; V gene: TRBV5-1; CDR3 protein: CASSLLAGDTGELFF
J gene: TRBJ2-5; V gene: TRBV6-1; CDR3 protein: CASSEPIGGSETQYF
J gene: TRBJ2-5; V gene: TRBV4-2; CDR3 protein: CASSQVAGGREETQYF
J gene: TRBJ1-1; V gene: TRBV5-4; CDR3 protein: CASSYDPRGDTEAFF